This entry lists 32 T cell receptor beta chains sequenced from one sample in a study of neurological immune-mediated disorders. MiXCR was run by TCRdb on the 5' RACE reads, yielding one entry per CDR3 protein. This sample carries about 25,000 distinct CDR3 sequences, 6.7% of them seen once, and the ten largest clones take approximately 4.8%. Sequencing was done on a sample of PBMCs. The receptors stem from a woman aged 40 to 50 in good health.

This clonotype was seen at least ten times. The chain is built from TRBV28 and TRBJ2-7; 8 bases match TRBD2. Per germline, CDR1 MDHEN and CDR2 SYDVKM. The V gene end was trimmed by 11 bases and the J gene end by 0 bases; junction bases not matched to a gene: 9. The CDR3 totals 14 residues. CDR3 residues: CAVLAGLSSYEQYF. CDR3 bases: TGTGCCGTCCTAGCGGGCCTTAGCTCCTACGAGCAGTACTTC.

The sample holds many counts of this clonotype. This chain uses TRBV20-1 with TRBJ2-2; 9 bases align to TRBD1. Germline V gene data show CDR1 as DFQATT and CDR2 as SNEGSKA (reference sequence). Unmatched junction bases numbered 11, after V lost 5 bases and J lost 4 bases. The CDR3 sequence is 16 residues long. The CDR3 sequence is CSAFQTGGAGTGELFF. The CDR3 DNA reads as TGCAGTGCTTTTCAAACAGGGGGCGCAGGCACCGGGGAGCTGTTTTTT.

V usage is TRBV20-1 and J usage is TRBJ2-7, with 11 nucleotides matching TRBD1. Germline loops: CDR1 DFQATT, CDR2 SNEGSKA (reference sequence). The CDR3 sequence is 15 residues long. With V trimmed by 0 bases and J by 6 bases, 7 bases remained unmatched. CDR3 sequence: CSARDDGQGAIEQYF. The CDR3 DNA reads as TGCAGTGCTAGAGATGATGGACAGGGGGCCATCGAGCAGTACTTC.

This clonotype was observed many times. CDR3 in amino acids: CASSLDRGNQPQHF. In DNA, the CDR3 is TGTGCCAGCAGCTTAGACAGGGGCAATCAGCCCCAGCATTTT. V and J are TRBV7-2 and TRBJ1-5; D is possibly TRBD1 (6 bases). The CDR3 totals 14 residues. Trimming removed 1 base from V and 2 bases from J, with 6 bases in between. Germline lookup yields CDR1 SGHTA and CDR2 FQGNSA.

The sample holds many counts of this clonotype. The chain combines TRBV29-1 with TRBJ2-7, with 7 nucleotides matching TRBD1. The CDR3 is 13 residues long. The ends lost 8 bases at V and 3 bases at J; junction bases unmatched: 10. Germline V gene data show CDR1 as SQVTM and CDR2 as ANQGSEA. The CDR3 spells CSTMTGSNYEQYF. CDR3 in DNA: TGCAGCACGATGACAGGGTCTAACTACGAGCAGTACTTC.

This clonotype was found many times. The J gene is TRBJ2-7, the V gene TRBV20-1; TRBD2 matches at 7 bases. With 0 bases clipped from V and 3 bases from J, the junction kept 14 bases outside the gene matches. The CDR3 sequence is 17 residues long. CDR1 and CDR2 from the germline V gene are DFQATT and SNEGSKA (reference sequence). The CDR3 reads CSARDRRGSSRGYEQYF. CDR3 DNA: TGCAGTGCTAGAGATAGGCGCGGGAGTTCCCGCGGCTACGAGCAGTACTTC.

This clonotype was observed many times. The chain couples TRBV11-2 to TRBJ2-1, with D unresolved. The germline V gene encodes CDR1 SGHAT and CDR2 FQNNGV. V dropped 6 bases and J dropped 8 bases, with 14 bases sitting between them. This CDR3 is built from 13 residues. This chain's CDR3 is CASSSRYPYEQFF. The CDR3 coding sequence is TGTGCCAGCAGTTCTAGATACCCCTATGAGCAGTTCTTC.

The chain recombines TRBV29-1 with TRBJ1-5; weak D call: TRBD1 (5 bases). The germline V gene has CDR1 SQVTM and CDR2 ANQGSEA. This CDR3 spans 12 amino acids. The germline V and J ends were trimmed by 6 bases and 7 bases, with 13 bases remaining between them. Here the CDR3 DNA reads TGCAGCGTCCAGAACTGGGGCCAGCCCCAGCATTTT. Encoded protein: CSVQNWGQPQHF.

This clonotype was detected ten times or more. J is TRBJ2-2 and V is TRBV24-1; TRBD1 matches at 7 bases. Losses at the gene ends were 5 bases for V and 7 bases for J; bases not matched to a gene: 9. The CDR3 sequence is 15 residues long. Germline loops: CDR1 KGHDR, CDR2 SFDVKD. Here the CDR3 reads CATSAAGTVVGELFF. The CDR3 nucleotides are TGTGCCACCAGTGCCGCCGGGACAGTTGTCGGGGAGCTGTTTTTT.

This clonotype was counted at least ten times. The CDR3 DNA sequence: TGCGCCAGCAGCTTGGATCCGGCCACGGTGAACACTGAAGCTTTCTTT. Translated: CASSLDPATVNTEAFF. This chain joins TRBV5-1 and TRBJ1-1; D is unclear. The CDR3 runs to 16 residues. CDR1 and CDR2 from the germline V gene are SGHRS and YFSETQ. Trimming removed 0 bases from V and 0 bases from J, with 12 bases in between.

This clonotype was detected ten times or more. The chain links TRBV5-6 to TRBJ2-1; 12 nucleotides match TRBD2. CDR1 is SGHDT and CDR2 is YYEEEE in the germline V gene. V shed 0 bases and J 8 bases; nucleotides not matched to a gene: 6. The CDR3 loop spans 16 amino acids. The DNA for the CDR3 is TGTGCCAGCAGCTTGGTCTCGGCTAGCGGGAGGGATGAGCAGTTCTTC. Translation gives CASSLVSASGRDEQFF.

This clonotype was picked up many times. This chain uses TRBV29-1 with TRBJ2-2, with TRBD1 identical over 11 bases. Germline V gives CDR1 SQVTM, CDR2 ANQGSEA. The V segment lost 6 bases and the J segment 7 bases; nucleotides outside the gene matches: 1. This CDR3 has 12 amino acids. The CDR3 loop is CSVGQGVGELFF. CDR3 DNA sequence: TGCAGCGTGGGACAGGGGGTCGGGGAGCTGTTTTTT.

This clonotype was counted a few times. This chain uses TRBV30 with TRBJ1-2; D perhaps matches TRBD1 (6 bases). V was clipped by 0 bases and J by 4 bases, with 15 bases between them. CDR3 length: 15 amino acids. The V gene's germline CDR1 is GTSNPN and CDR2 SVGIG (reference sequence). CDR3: CAWSVSGAGSYGYTF. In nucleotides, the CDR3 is TGTGCCTGGAGTGTATCAGGGGCGGGGAGCTATGGCTACACCTTC.

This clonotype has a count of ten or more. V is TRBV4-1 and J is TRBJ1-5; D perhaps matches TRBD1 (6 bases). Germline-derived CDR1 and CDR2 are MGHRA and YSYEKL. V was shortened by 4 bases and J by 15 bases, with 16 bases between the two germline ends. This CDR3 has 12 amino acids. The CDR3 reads CASSLGRGRLHF. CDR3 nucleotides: TGCGCCAGCAGCCTCGGGCGGGGGCGTCTGCATTTT.

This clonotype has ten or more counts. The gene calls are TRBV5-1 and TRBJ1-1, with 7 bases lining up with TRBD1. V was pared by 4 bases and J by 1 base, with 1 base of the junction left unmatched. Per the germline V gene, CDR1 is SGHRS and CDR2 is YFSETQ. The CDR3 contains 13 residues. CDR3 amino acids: CASSGTANTEAFF. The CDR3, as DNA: TGCGCCAGCAGCGGGACAGCGAACACTGAAGCTTTCTTT.

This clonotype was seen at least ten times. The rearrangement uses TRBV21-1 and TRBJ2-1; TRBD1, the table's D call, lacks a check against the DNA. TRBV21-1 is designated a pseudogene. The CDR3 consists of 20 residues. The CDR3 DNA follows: TGTGCCAGCAGCAAAGCCGGCGGAGGCAGGGGGATAGAGGTGCGCAATGAGCAGTTCTTC. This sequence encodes CASSKAGGGRGIEVRNEQFF.

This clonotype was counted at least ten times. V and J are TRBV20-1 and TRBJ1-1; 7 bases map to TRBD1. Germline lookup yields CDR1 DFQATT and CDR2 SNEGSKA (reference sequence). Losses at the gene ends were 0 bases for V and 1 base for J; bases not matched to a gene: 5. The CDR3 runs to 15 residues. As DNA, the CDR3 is TGCAGTGCTAGAGATCATCCAGGGGGGAACACTGAAGCTTTCTTT. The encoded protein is CSARDHPGGNTEAFF.

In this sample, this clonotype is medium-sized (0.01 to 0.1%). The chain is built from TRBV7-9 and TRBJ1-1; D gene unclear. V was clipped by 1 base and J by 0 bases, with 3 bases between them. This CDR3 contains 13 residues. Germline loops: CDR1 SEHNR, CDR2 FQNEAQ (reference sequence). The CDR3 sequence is CASSLVVNTEAFF. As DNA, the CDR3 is TGTGCCAGCAGCTTAGTCGTGAACACTGAAGCTTTCTTT.

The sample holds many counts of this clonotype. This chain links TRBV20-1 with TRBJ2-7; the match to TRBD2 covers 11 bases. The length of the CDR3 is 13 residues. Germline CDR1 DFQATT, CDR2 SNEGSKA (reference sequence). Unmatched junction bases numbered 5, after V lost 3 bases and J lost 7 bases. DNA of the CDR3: TGCAGTGCTAGGGATAGCGGGAGGGCTGAGCAGTACTTC. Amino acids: CSARDSGRAEQYF.

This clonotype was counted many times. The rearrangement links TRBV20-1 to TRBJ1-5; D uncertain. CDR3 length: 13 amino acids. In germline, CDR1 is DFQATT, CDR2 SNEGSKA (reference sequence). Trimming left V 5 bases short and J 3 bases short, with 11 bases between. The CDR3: CSAVTDINQPQHF. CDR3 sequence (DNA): TGCAGTGCTGTTACAGATATCAATCAGCCCCAGCATTTT.

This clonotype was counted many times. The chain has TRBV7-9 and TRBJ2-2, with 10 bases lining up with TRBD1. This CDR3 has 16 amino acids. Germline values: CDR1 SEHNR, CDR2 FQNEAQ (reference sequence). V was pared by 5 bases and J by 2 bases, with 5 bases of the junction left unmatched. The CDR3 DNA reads TGTGCCAGCAGCCCTCTGACAGGGGGCAACACCGGGGAGCTGTTTTTT. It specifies CASSPLTGGNTGELFF.

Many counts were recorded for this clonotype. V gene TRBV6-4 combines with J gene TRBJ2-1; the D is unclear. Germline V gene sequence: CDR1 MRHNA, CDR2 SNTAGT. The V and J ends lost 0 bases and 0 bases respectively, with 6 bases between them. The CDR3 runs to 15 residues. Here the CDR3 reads CASSDSSGSYNEQFF. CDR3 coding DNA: TGTGCCAGCAGTGACTCGTCAGGCTCCTACAATGAGCAGTTCTTC.

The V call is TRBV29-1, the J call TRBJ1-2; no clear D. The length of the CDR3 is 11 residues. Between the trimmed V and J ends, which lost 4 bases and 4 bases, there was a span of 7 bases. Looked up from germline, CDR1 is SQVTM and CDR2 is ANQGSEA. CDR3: CSVVSVYGYTF. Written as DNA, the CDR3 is TGCAGCGTTGTATCCGTCTATGGCTACACCTTC.

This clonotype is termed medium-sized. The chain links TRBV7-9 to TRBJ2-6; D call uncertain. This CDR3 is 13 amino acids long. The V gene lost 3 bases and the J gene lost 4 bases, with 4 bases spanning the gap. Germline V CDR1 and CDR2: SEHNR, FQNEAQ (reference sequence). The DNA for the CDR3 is TGTGCCAGCAGCTTCACAGGGGCCAACGTCCTGACTTTC. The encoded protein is CASSFTGANVLTF. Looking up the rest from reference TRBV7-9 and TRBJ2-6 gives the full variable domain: DTGVSQNPRHKITKRGQNVTFRCDPISEHNRLYWYRQTLGQGPEFLTYFQNEAQLEKSRLLSDRFSAERPKGSFSTLEIQRTEQGDSAMYLCASSFTGANVLTFGAGSRLTVL.

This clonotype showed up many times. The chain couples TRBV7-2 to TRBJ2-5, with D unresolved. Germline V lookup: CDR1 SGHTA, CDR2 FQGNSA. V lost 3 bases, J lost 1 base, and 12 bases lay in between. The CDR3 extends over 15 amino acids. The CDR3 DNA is TGTGCCAGCAGCTTCTTACTGACACTCCAAGAGACCCAGTACTTC. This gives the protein CASSFLLTLQETQYF.

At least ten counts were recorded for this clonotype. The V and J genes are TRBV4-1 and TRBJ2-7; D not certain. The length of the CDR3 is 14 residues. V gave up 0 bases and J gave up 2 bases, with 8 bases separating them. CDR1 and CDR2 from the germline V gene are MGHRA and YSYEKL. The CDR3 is CASSQEDQAYEQYF. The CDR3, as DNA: TGCGCCAGCAGCCAAGAGGATCAGGCCTACGAGCAGTACTTC.

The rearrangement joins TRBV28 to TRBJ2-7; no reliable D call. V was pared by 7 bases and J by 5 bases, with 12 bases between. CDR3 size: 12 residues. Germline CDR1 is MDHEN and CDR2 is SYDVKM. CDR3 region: CASTEEPDEQYF. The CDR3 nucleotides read TGTGCCAGCACGGAAGAACCGGACGAGCAGTACTTC.

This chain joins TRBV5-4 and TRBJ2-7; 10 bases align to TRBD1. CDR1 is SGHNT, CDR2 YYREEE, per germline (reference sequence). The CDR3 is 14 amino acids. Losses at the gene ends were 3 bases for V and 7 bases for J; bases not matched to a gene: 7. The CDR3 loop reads CASSWGTGEMEQYF. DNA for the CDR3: TGTGCCAGCAGCTGGGGGACAGGGGAGATGGAGCAGTACTTC.

The CDR3 DNA sequence: TGTGCCAGCAGCTTATTTAGCGGGAACACAGATACGCAGTATTTT. The encoded protein is CASSLFSGNTDTQYF. This chain connects TRBV7-2 to TRBJ2-3; 8 nucleotides line up with TRBD2. The CDR3 runs to 15 residues. Germline-derived CDR1 and CDR2 are SGHTA and FQGNSA. Trimming took 2 bases from V and 2 from J; bases not matched to a gene: 3.

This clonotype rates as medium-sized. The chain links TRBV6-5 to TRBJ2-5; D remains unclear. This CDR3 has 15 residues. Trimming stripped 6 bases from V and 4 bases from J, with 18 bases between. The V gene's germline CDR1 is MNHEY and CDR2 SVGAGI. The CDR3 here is CASSPAPRHRETQYF. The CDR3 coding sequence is TGTGCCAGCAGCCCTGCCCCCCGGCATCGAGAGACCCAGTACTTC.

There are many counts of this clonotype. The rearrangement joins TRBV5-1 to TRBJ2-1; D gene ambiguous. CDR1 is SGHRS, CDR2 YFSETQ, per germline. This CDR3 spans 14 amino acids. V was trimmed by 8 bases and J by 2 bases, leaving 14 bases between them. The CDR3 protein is CASSTGYTYNEQFF. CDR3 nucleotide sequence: TGCGCCAGTTCAACTGGTTACACCTACAATGAGCAGTTCTTC.

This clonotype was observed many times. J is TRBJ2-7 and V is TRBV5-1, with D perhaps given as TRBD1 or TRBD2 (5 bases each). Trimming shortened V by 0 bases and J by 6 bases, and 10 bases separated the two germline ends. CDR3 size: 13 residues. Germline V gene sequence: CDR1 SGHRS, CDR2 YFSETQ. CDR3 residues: CASSLGGSGEQYF. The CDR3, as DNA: TGCGCCAGCAGCTTGGGGGGGTCGGGCGAGCAGTACTTC.